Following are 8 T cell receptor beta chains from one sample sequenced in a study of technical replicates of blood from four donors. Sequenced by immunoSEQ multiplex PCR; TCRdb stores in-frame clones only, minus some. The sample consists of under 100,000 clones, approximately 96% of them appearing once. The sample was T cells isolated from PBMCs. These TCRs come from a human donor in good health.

The CDR3 sequence is CASSFGGTQYF. The CDR3 nucleotides read TGTGCCAGCAGCTTTGGAGGGACCCAGTACTTC. The chain links TRBV7-3 to TRBJ2-5, with D tentatively TRBD2 (5 bases). V shed 3 bases and J shed 7 bases, with 6 bases lying between them. Germline V gene data show CDR1 as SGHTA and CDR2 as FQGTGA. The CDR3 length is 11 residues.

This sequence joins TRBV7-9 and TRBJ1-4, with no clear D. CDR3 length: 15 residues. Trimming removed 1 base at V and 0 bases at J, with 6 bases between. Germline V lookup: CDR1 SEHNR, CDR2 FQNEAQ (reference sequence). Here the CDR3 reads CASSLDIPTNEKLFF. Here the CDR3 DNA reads TGTGCCAGCAGCTTAGACATTCCAACTAATGAAAAACTGTTTTTT.

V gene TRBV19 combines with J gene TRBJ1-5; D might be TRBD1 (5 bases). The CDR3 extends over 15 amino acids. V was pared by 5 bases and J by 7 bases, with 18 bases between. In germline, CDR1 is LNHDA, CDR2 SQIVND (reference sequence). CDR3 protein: CASSPLGGSGQPQHF. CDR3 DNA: TGTGCCAGTAGTCCGCTCGGAGGGTCAGGGCAGCCCCAGCATTTT.

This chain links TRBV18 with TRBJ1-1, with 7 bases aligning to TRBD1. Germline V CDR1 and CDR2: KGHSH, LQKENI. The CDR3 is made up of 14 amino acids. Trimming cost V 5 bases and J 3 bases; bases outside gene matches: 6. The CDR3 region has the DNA TGTGCCAGCTCAGCCACAGGGGTTGACACTGAAGCTTTCTTT. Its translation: CASSATGVDTEAFF.

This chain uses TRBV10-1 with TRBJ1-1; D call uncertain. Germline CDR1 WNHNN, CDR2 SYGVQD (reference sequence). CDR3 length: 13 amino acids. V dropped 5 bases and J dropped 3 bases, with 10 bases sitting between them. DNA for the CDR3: TGCGCCAGCAGTTATACGAGGGACACTGAAGCTTTCTTT. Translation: CASSYTRDTEAFF.

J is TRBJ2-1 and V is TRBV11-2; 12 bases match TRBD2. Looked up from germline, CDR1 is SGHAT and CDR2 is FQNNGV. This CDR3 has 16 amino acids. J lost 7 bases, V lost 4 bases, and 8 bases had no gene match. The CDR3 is CASSYGTSGHGNEQFF. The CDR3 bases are TGTGCCAGCAGCTATGGGACTAGCGGGCACGGGAATGAGCAGTTCTTC.

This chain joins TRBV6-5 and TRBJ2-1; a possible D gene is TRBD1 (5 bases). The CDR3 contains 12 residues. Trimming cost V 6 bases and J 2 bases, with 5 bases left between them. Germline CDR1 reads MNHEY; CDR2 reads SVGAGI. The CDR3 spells CASRGAYNEQFF. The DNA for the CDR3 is TGTGCCAGCAGAGGGGCCTACAATGAGCAGTTCTTC.

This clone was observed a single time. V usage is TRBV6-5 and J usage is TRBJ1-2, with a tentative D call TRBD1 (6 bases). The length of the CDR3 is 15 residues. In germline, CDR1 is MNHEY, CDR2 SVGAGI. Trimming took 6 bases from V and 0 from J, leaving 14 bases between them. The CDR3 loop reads CASRGWDNTNYGYTF. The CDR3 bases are TGTGCCAGCAGAGGGTGGGACAACACTAACTATGGCTACACCTTC.